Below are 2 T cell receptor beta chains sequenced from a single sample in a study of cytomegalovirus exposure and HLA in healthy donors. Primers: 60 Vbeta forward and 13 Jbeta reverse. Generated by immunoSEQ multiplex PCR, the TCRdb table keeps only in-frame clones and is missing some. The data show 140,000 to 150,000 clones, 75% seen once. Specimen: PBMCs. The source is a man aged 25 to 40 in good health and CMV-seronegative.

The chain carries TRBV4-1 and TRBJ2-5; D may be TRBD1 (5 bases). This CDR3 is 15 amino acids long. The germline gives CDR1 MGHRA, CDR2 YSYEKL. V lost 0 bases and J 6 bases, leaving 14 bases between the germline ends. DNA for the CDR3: TGCGCCAGCAGCCAAGAAGCGCAGGGCCTGAAGACCCAGTACTTC. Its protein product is CASSQEAQGLKTQYF.

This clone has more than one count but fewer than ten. The CDR3 DNA reads as TGCGCCAGCAGCGAGTCGGCAGGGACAGATACGCAGTATTTT. Protein: CASSESAGTDTQYF. The rearrangement joins TRBV5-1 to TRBJ2-3; D might be TRBD1 (5 bases). The CDR3 extends over 14 amino acids. The germline V and J ends were trimmed by 4 bases and 3 bases, with 12 bases remaining between them. The germline CDR1 and CDR2 sequences are SGHRS and YFSETQ.